Following are 28 T cell receptor beta chains from one sample sequenced in a study of cytomegalovirus exposure and HLA in healthy donors. The PCR made use of 60 Vbeta and 13 Jbeta primers. Data came from immunoSEQ multiplex PCR; TCRdb stores just in-frame clones and leaves some out. Counted here are around 62,000 clones, around 80% occurring once; the ten biggest clones make up 7.5% to 10%. The sequenced sample was PBMCs. All receptors come from a man aged 35 to 55 in good health and CMV-seronegative.

The chain carries TRBV27 and TRBJ1-5; possibly TRBD1 for D (5 bases). Germline-derived CDR1 and CDR2 are MNHEY and SMNVEV (reference sequence). The V end lost 0 bases, the J end lost 9 bases, and 18 bases lay between the germline ends. CDR3 length: 16 residues. CDR3 sequence: CASSLSPIRIGGPQHF. In nucleotides, the CDR3 is TGTGCCAGCAGTTTATCGCCCATACGAATCGGGGGGCCCCAGCATTTT.

The V call is TRBV27, the J call TRBJ1-2; no clear D. Germline CDR1 reads MNHEY; CDR2 reads SMNVEV (reference sequence). V lost 2 bases, J lost 2 bases, and 9 bases lay in between. There are 14 residues in the CDR3. The DNA for the CDR3 is TGTGCCAGCAGTTTAGGAGGGAACAACTATGGCTACACCTTC. Protein: CASSLGGNNYGYTF.

There are a few counts of this clone. This chain uses TRBV28 with TRBJ2-4; the D gene is possibly TRBD2 (5 bases). The CDR3 consists of 13 residues. Germline CDR1 reads MDHEN; CDR2 reads SYDVKM. Trimming took off 5 bases at V and 3 bases at J, with 8 bases between the two ends. The CDR3 here is CASSLRDKNIQYF. The CDR3 region has the DNA TGTGCCAGCAGTCTCCGGGACAAAAACATTCAGTACTTC.

This chain connects TRBV2 to TRBJ1-5, with a tentative D call TRBD1 (6 bases). Between the trimmed V and J ends, which lost 6 bases and 4 bases, there was a span of 19 bases. Germline V CDR1 and CDR2: SNHLY, FYNNEI. The CDR3 totals 16 residues. The CDR3 sequence is CASSYLVRTENQPQHF. CDR3 nucleotide sequence: TGTGCCAGCAGCTATTTGGTCCGGACAGAGAATCAGCCCCAGCATTTT. Full variable domain (remainder filled in from reference TRBV2 and TRBJ1-5): EPEVTQTPSHQVTQMGQEVILRCVPISNHLYFYWYRQILGQKVEFLVSFYNNEISEKSEIFDDQFSVERPDGSNFTLKIRSTKLEDSAMYFCASSYLVRTENQPQHFGDGTRLSIL.

The rearrangement joins TRBV5-4 to TRBJ1-2, with D possibly matching TRBD1 (5 bases). Deletions cut 3 bases from V and 4 bases from J, with 13 bases between. The CDR3 covers 14 residues. Germline lookup yields CDR1 SGHNT and CDR2 YYREEE (reference sequence). The CDR3 protein is CASSSPWGGYGYTF. For the CDR3, the DNA is TGTGCCAGCAGCTCGCCTTGGGGGGGCTATGGCTACACCTTC.

The chain recombines TRBV7-6 with TRBJ1-2, with 8 bases aligning to TRBD1. The V segment lost 4 bases and the J segment 3 bases; nucleotides outside the gene matches: 4. The germline V gene encodes CDR1 SGHVS and CDR2 FNYEAQ. CDR3 size: 14 residues. The DNA of the CDR3 is TGTGCCAGCAGCTCCTTGACAGGGGACTATGGCTACACCTTC. Translation: CASSSLTGDYGYTF.

This clone was found a few times. With only one base between it and a far larger clone, this is likely a read error. Other DNA sequences in the same sample also yield this CDR3. The chain carries TRBV5-4 and TRBJ1-4; 7 nucleotides match TRBD1. Trimming took 4 bases from V and 7 from J; bases not matched to a gene: 16. Germline-derived CDR1 and CDR2 are SGHNT and YYREEE (reference sequence). The CDR3 is 17 amino acids. The CDR3 spells CASSQRQGPTVGEKLFF. The CDR3 DNA reads TGTGCCAGCAGCCAGCGACAGGGCCCCACCGTGGGTGAAAAACTGTTTTTT.

This clone has only a few counts. The chain is built from TRBV2 and TRBJ2-7; D uncertain. Per the germline V gene, CDR1 is SNHLY and CDR2 is FYNNEI. The CDR3 covers 12 residues. Trimming took off 4 bases at V and 2 bases at J, with 6 bases between the two ends. The CDR3 sequence: CASSGEPYEQYF. CDR3 bases: TGTGCCAGCAGTGGAGAGCCCTACGAGCAGTACTTC.

The V call is TRBV9, the J call TRBJ2-7, with D tentatively TRBD1 (5 bases). The ends were cut back, 4 bases at V and 2 bases at J, with 16 bases in the middle. The CDR3 loop spans 15 amino acids. Looked up from germline, CDR1 is SGDLS and CDR2 is YYNGEE. The CDR3 here is CASSPPSPRAYEQYF. In DNA form, the CDR3 reads TGTGCCAGCAGCCCCCCCTCACCCAGGGCCTACGAGCAGTACTTC.

The chain recombines TRBV6-4 with TRBJ1-6; a possible D gene is TRBD1 (6 bases). There are 14 residues in the CDR3. From germline, CDR1 is MRHNA and CDR2 SNTAGT. Trimming took off 4 bases at V and 10 bases at J, with 14 bases between the two ends. CDR3 DNA: TGTGCCAGCAGTGTGGATACAGGGCTCTCACCCCTCCACTTT. Encoded protein: CASSVDTGLSPLHF.

V usage is TRBV7-9 and J usage is TRBJ2-1; D is unresolved. Trimming pared 4 bases from V and 0 bases from J, leaving 10 bases between. In germline, CDR1 is SEHNR, CDR2 FQNEAQ (reference sequence). The CDR3 has 15 residues. The CDR3 DNA reads TGTGCCAGCAGCTCCGGGTCTGGCTCCTACAATGAGCAGTTCTTC. Protein: CASSSGSGSYNEQFF. Full variable domain (rest looked up from reference TRBV7-9 and TRBJ2-1): DTGVSQNPRHKITKRGQNVTFRCDPISEHNRLYWYRQTLGQGPEFLTYFQNEAQLEKSRLLSDRFSAERPKGSFSTLEIQRTEQGDSAMYLCASSSGSGSYNEQFFGPGTRLTVL.

The V and J genes are TRBV19 and TRBJ2-7, with TRBD1 identical over 9 bases. The CDR3 length is 12 residues. V shed 7 bases and J 11 bases; nucleotides not matched to a gene: 9. CDR1 and CDR2 (germline): LNHDA, SQIVND (reference sequence). CDR3 amino acids: CASTDRGGGEYF. The CDR3 DNA is TGTGCCAGTACGGACAGGGGCGGAGGGGAGTACTTC.

This clone turned up a few times. The chain uses TRBV6-1 and TRBJ2-1; D gene unclear. CDR1 MNHNS and CDR2 SASEGT come from the germline V gene. This CDR3 region has 12 residues. Trimming stripped 7 bases from V and 2 bases from J, with 6 bases between. The CDR3 coding sequence is TGTGCCAGCACCGCTACCTACAATGAGCAGTTCTTC. This sequence encodes CASTATYNEQFF.

In the case of this clone: At one boundary the junction diverges from the germline segment, which might be a read error. The rearrangement links TRBV2 to TRBJ1-1; tentatively, D is TRBD1 (6 bases). The CDR3 length is 14 residues. Germline CDR1 is SNHLY and CDR2 is FYNNEI. In nucleotides, the CDR3 is TGTGCCAGCACTGAAACAGGGTACAACACTGAAGCTTTCTTT. Protein sequence: CASTETGYNTEAFF.

The chain links TRBV7-2 to TRBJ2-5; 11 nucleotides line up with TRBD2. From germline, CDR1 is SGHTA and CDR2 FQGNSA. The CDR3 contains 19 residues. The junction had 17 bases not matched to a gene; V was cut back by 3 bases and J by 5 bases. In DNA, the CDR3 is TGTGCCAGCAGCTTGAGGGTACCGGTAGCGGGGGGGCGGGATGAGACCCAGTACTTC. Its translation: CASSLRVPVAGGRDETQYF. The whole variable domain, filled in from reference TRBV7-2 and TRBJ2-5, reads GAGVSQSPSNKVTEKGKDVELRCDPISGHTALYWYRQSLGQGLEFLIYFQGNSAPDKSGLPSDRFSAERTGGSVSTLTIQRTQQEDSAVYLCASSLRVPVAGGRDETQYFGPGTRLLVL.

As to this clone: One junction end does not reproduce the germline sequence, and a read error may be involved. The chain recombines TRBV7-9 with TRBJ1-5; perhaps TRBD1 as D (5 bases). This CDR3 contains 16 residues. The germline CDR1 and CDR2 sequences are SEHNR and FQNEAQ (reference sequence). CDR3 in amino acids: CSSSYSGTESNQPQHF. The CDR3 DNA sequence: TGTTCCAGCAGTTACTCGGGGACTGAGTCCAATCAGCCCCAGCATTTT.

CDR3 DNA sequence: TGTGCCAGCAGCCAAACTTCGGGTTTCAGCTCCTATAATTCACCCCTCCACTTT. Translating it yields CASSQTSGFSSYNSPLHF. The V call is TRBV16, the J call TRBJ1-6; D is ambiguous. There are 18 residues in the CDR3. Germline V CDR1 and CDR2: KGHSY, FQNENV. Trimming cost V 2 bases and J 0 bases, with 14 bases left between them.

The gene calls are TRBV6-5 and TRBJ1-4, with D maybe TRBD1 (5 bases). Looked up from germline, CDR1 is MNHEY and CDR2 is SVGAGI. The V gene lost 6 bases and the J gene lost 2 bases, with 10 bases spanning the gap. The CDR3 covers 14 residues. CDR3 in amino acids: CASRIPGTNEKLFF. The DNA of the CDR3 is TGTGCCAGCAGAATCCCAGGGACTAATGAAAAACTGTTTTTT.

The sample holds a few counts of this clone. The CDR3 loop is CASSYAGATYGYTF. CDR3 nucleotides: TGTGCCAGCAGTTATGCAGGGGCTACCTATGGCTACACCTTC. V usage is TRBV6-6 and J usage is TRBJ1-2; a possible D gene is TRBD1 (6 bases). V dropped 3 bases and J dropped 4 bases, with 12 bases sitting between them. Germline V gene sequence: CDR1 MNHNY, CDR2 SVGAGI (reference sequence). The CDR3 is 14 amino acids.

The CDR3 here is CASGRAGGKGYGYTF. CDR3 DNA sequence: TGTGCCAGCGGTCGCGCAGGGGGAAAGGGCTATGGCTACACCTTC. The chain recombines TRBV6-5 with TRBJ1-2; TRBD1 agrees at 7 bases. The ends lost 8 bases at V and 4 bases at J; junction bases unmatched: 13. There are 15 residues in the CDR3. Germline V CDR1 and CDR2: MNHEY, SVGAGI.

The J gene is TRBJ2-1, the V gene TRBV5-6; maybe TRBD1 (6 bases). The germline V gene encodes CDR1 SGHDT and CDR2 YYEEEE. Trimming stripped 1 base from V and 7 bases from J, with 12 bases between. This CDR3 spans 14 amino acids. The CDR3 nucleotides are TGTGCCAGCAGCTTGTTTGGGGGCGGGAATGAGCAGTTCTTC. This gives the protein CASSLFGGGNEQFF. The variable domain in full, completed from reference TRBV5-6 and TRBJ2-1, reads DAGVTQSPTHLIKTRGQQVTLRCSPKSGHDTVSWYQQALGQGPQFIFQYYEEEERQRGNFPDRFSGHQFPNYSSELNVNALLLGDSALYLCASSLFGGGNEQFFGPGTRLTVL.

The rearrangement uses TRBV28 and TRBJ2-5; 10 bases are shared with TRBD1. Germline values: CDR1 MDHEN, CDR2 SYDVKM. V was clipped by 3 bases and J by 6 bases; unmatched bases: 7. The CDR3 spans 15 residues. The CDR3 spells CASSFRDRGLKTQYF. CDR3 DNA sequence: TGTGCCAGCAGTTTTCGCGACAGGGGGCTAAAGACCCAGTACTTC.

The CDR3 coding sequence is TGTGCCAGCAGCTTAGACGGGACAGGAAGATACAATGAGCAGTTCTTC. Protein: CASSLDGTGRYNEQFF. This chain joins TRBV7-9 and TRBJ2-1; 8 positions match TRBD1. CDR3 size: 16 residues. The V gene's germline CDR1 is SEHNR and CDR2 FQNEAQ (reference sequence). V gave up 1 base and J gave up 4 bases; unmatched junction bases: 6.

V and J are TRBV6-1 and TRBJ1-6, with D perhaps matching TRBD1 (6 bases). Trimming pared 6 bases from V and 7 bases from J, leaving 13 bases between. Germline CDR1 reads MNHNS; CDR2 reads SASEGT. The CDR3 covers 14 residues. The CDR3 region is CASSQGLDNSPLHF. CDR3 sequence (DNA): TGTGCCAGCAGCCAGGGGCTCGACAATTCACCCCTCCACTTT.

The V gene is TRBV28, the J gene TRBJ1-5, with TRBD1 identical over 10 bases. Germline-derived CDR1 and CDR2 are MDHEN and SYDVKM. Trimming at V came to 5 bases and at J to 0 bases, leaving 1 base not matched to a gene. The CDR3 is made up of 15 amino acids. The CDR3 DNA reads TGTGCCAGCAGTCGACAGGGGGCTAGCAATCAGCCCCAGCATTTT. Encoded protein: CASSRQGASNQPQHF.

This clone was found a few times. The chain combines TRBV5-1 with TRBJ2-1; D is unresolved. The germline V and J ends were trimmed by 2 bases and 5 bases, with 8 bases remaining between them. Germline CDR1 and CDR2: SGHRS and YFSETQ. CDR3 length equals 13 residues. CDR3 in amino acids: CASSFTPDNEQFF. The CDR3 DNA is TGCGCCAGCAGCTTTACGCCAGACAATGAGCAGTTCTTC.

The CDR3: CASSSPLAGGTDTQYF. The CDR3 DNA reads TGTGCCAGCAGTTCCCCACTAGCGGGTGGAACAGATACGCAGTATTTT. The rearrangement links TRBV2 to TRBJ2-3, with 9 bases matching TRBD2. V shed 5 bases and J 3 bases; nucleotides not matched to a gene: 9. The CDR3 is 16 residues long. Germline CDR1 reads SNHLY; CDR2 reads FYNNEI.

The chain has TRBV29-1 and TRBJ2-1, with 10 bases matching TRBD1. CDR1 and CDR2 (germline): SQVTM, ANQGSEA. Trimming removed 2 bases from V and 4 bases from J; junction bases left unmatched: 2. The CDR3 totals 14 residues. CDR3 in amino acids: CSVERDRGYNEQFF. As DNA, the CDR3 is TGCAGCGTTGAAAGGGACAGGGGTTACAATGAGCAGTTCTTC.